Below, 30 T cell receptor beta chains from the same sample are listed, as sequenced in a study of blood T cells in healthy people across ages. Primed by a sample-barcoded 5' primer and a J-beta primer mix, a second PCR proceeded for about 6 to 11 cycles. TCRdb used MiXCR to reprocess the 5' RACE reads, holding one entry per CDR3 protein. Of 1.6 million or so distinct CDR3 sequences listed, about 35% are singletons. Sequenced: blood. The source is a woman younger than 45 in good health.

For this clonotype: The junction differs from germline at one of its ends, possibly a read error. This chain links TRBV5-1 with TRBJ2-5; D may be TRBD1 (5 bases). The closer fit of TRBJ2-7 to the DNA end suggests the J call may be wrong. The CDR3 has 15 amino acids. The germline gives CDR1 SGHRS, CDR2 YFSETQ. The CDR3 sequence is CASTLALGASYEQYF. The CDR3 DNA reads as TGCGCCAGCACCTTGGCCCTTGGGGCCTCCTACGAGCAGTACTTC.

Ten or more counts support this clonotype. This chain connects TRBV12-3 or TRBV12-4 to TRBJ2-3, with 9 bases identical to TRBD2. CDR3 length: 15 amino acids. With 5 bases clipped from V and 1 base from J, the junction kept 4 bases outside the gene matches. The CDR3 here is CASSLWTSGTDTQYF. The CDR3 region has the DNA TGTGCCAGCAGTCTTTGGACTAGCGGCACAGATACGCAGTATTTT.

To note about this clonotype: The CDR3 end shows no conserved phenylalanine or tryptophan, and so a read error is likely. As DNA, the CDR3 is TGCGCCAGCAGCTACTCCCAGGGGGCGGTCTACGAGCAGTACTGC. Its protein is CASSYSQGAVYEQYC. V gene TRBV5-1 combines with J gene TRBJ2-5; 8 bases agree with TRBD1. TRBJ2-7 explains the end of the DNA better; the J call may be wrong. This CDR3 comprises 15 residues. From germline, CDR1 is SGHRS and CDR2 YFSETQ.

The chain links TRBV3-1 to TRBJ2-7, with a possible D match to TRBD2 (5 bases). The J call may be wrong; the DNA end is better matched by TRBJ2-5. The CDR3 runs 15 residues. Germline CDR1 and CDR2: LGHDT and YNNKEL (reference sequence). The CDR3 spells CASSQNARSGETQYF. The CDR3 region has the DNA TGTGCCAGCAGCCAAAACGCGCGGAGCGGAGAGACCCAGTACTTC.

This sequence joins TRBV29-1 and TRBJ2-5, with D unresolved. The V gene lost 5 bases and the J gene lost 7 bases, with 14 bases spanning the gap. CDR1 and CDR2 from the germline V gene are SQVTM and ANQGSEA. The CDR3 has 12 residues. The CDR3 DNA is TGCAGCGTTCTGCCTCCGCCGGTGACCCAGTACTTC. Encoded protein: CSVLPPPVTQYF.

This chain connects TRBV25-1 to TRBJ2-5; maybe TRBD2 (7 bases). Per germline, CDR1 MGHDK and CDR2 SYGVNS. With 3 bases removed from V and 0 bases from J, the gap between germline ends came to 17 bases. The CDR3 loop spans 17 amino acids. CDR3 protein: CASSEGGRSVDQETQYF. In nucleotides, the CDR3 is TGTGCCAGCAGTGAGGGGGGGCGGAGCGTTGACCAAGAGACCCAGTACTTC.

This clonotype was seen a few times. The chain has TRBV5-1 and TRBJ2-1, with D possibly TRBD2 on 5 matching bases. CDR3 length: 15 residues. Between the trimmed V and J ends, which lost 4 bases and 5 bases, there was a span of 16 bases. Per the germline V gene, CDR1 is SGHRS and CDR2 is YFSETQ. CDR3 amino acids: CASSRGSRKDNEQFF. In DNA, the CDR3 is TGCGCCAGCAGCCGCGGGTCTCGTAAAGACAATGAGCAGTTCTTC.

This clonotype was observed at least ten times. The genes are TRBV4-2 and TRBJ2-7, with 9 bases matching TRBD2. This CDR3 region has 16 residues. Germline V gives CDR1 LGHNA, CDR2 YNFKEQ. V trimming: 0 bases; J trimming: 4 bases; junction bases outside the gene matches: 7. DNA for the CDR3: TGTGCCAGCAGCCAAGAGAGTAGCGGGGGCCGATACGAGCAGTACTTC. It translates to CASSQESSGGRYEQYF.

The rearrangement joins TRBV20-1 to TRBJ2-7; D possibly corresponds to TRBD2 (6 bases). This CDR3 region has 12 residues. In germline, CDR1 is DFQATT, CDR2 SNEGSKA (reference sequence). The germline V and J ends were trimmed by 2 bases and 3 bases, with 8 bases remaining between them. Written as DNA, the CDR3 is TGCAGTGCTAGATGGCGGGGCTACGAGCAGTACTTC. Its translation: CSARWRGYEQYF.

This clonotype was seen repeatedly, ten times or more. The chain links TRBV13 to TRBJ1-2; D is perhaps TRBD1 (5 bases). Trimming removed 5 bases at V and 8 bases at J, with 15 bases between. This CDR3 is built from 13 residues. Germline CDR1 PRHDT, CDR2 FYEKMQ (reference sequence). The CDR3 bases are TGTGCCAGCAGCGTAACCGGGGGTGGAGGCTACACCTTC. Amino acid sequence: CASSVTGGGGYTF.

The chain couples TRBV6-1 to TRBJ2-2, with no clear D. From germline, CDR1 is MNHNS and CDR2 SASEGT. The CDR3 sequence is 13 residues long. The V end was cut by 8 bases, the J end by 5 bases, with 12 bases between. The CDR3 sequence: CASQLLGTGELFF. As DNA, the CDR3 is TGTGCCAGCCAGCTCTTGGGAACCGGGGAGCTGTTTTTT.

A few counts support this clonotype. At one boundary the junction diverges from the germline segment, which might be a read error. This rearrangement joins TRBV29-1 to TRBJ2-6; D may be TRBD1 (5 bases). From germline, CDR1 is SQVTM and CDR2 ANQGSEA. The CDR3 spans 15 residues. CDR3 loop: CSVLDILSGANVLAF. CDR3 coding DNA: TGCAGCGTCTTGGACATCCTCTCTGGGGCCAACGTCCTGGCTTTC. The variable domain in full, completed from reference TRBV29-1 and TRBJ2-6, reads SAVISQKPSRDICQRGTSLTIQCQVDSQVTMMFWYRQQPGQSLTLIATANQGSEATYESGFVIDKFPISRPNLTFSTLTVSNMSPEDSSIYLCSVLDILSGANVLAFGAGSRLTVL.

The chain is built from TRBV3-1 and TRBJ2-7; D ambiguous. Trimming took off 0 bases at V and 5 bases at J, with 5 bases between the two ends. Germline CDR1 LGHDT, CDR2 YNNKEL (reference sequence). This CDR3 has 12 amino acids. The CDR3 loop reads CASSQDSHEQYF. The CDR3 DNA follows: TGTGCCAGCAGCCAAGATTCCCACGAGCAGTACTTC.

The rearrangement links TRBV2 to TRBJ2-1, with 10 bases that match TRBD2. Germline loops: CDR1 SNHLY, CDR2 FYNNEI. The CDR3 has 17 residues. After removal of 10 bases from V and 4 bases from J, the junction contained 16 bases not matched to a gene. The CDR3 loop reads CATSRLSSSGGYNEQFF. The CDR3 bases are TGTGCCACCTCAAGATTATCCTCTAGCGGGGGATACAATGAGCAGTTCTTC. Variable domain in full (rest from reference TRBV2 and TRBJ2-1): EPEVTQTPSHQVTQMGQEVILRCVPISNHLYFYWYRQILGQKVEFLVSFYNNEISEKSEIFDDQFSVERPDGSNFTLKIRSTKLEDSAMYFCATSRLSSSGGYNEQFFGPGTRLTVL.

Notes on this clonotype: An end of the junction differs from the germline gene, which may be a read error. The CDR3 DNA follows: TGTGCCAGCAACTTAGGGGCTAGCTGGGAGACCCAGTACTTC. Translating gives CASNLGASWETQYF. The genes are TRBV7-9 and TRBJ2-5, with D perhaps assigned TRBD1 or TRBD2 (5 bases each). The germline gives CDR1 SEHNR, CDR2 FQNEAQ (reference sequence). There are 14 residues in the CDR3.

Ten or more counts support this clonotype. CDR3 protein: CSARDGAGGPNEQFF. The CDR3 DNA reads TGCAGTGCTAGAGATGGAGCGGGGGGGCCGAATGAGCAGTTCTTC. The genes are TRBV20-1 and TRBJ2-1; 10 bases are shared with TRBD2. The V and J ends lost 0 bases and 7 bases, in that order; junction bases with no gene match: 6. Germline values: CDR1 DFQATT, CDR2 SNEGSKA (reference sequence). The CDR3 has 15 amino acids.

The chain employs TRBV6-5 and TRBJ2-7; D is undetermined. V was clipped by 0 bases and J by 1 base, with 7 bases between them. The germline gives CDR1 MNHEY, CDR2 SVGAGI. CDR3 length: 14 amino acids. The DNA for the CDR3 is TGTGCCAGCAGTTACTCGGACCGTTCCTACGAGCAGTACTTC. Translation gives CASSYSDRSYEQYF.

Ten or more counts support this clonotype. The V gene is TRBV4-1, the J gene TRBJ2-5, with a tentative D call TRBD1 (7 bases). Per germline, CDR1 MGHRA and CDR2 YSYEKL. The CDR3 runs 17 residues. Trimming stripped 4 bases from V and 0 bases from J, with 18 bases between. CDR3 in DNA: TGCGCCAGCAGCCGGATTCGCGGGACAGAGTACCAAGAGACCCAGTACTTC. Translated, it gives CASSRIRGTEYQETQYF.

V and J are TRBV7-9 and TRBJ2-1; 10 nucleotides align to TRBD2. The CDR3 consists of 16 residues. Germline loops: CDR1 SEHNR, CDR2 FQNEAQ (reference sequence). Trimming at V came to 5 bases and at J to 3 bases, leaving 7 bases not matched to a gene. The CDR3 nucleotides read TGTGCCAGCAGCCGCACTAGCGGGACCCTCTACAATGAGCAGTTCTTC. The encoded protein is CASSRTSGTLYNEQFF.

This chain connects TRBV12-3 or TRBV12-4 to TRBJ1-2; no firm D call. V was clipped by 4 bases and J by 4 bases, with 7 bases between them. CDR3 length: 12 amino acids. CDR3 amino acids: CASSWSAYGYTF. As DNA, the CDR3 is TGTGCCAGCAGTTGGTCAGCCTATGGCTACACCTTC.

The rearrangement uses TRBV2 and TRBJ2-5, with D perhaps TRBD1 or TRBD2 (5 bases each). The J call may be incorrect, as the DNA end agrees better with TRBJ2-7. Germline CDR1 SNHLY, CDR2 FYNNEI. The CDR3 totals 11 residues. The DNA of the CDR3 is TGTGCCAGCAGCGGGACGTTCGAGCAGTACTTC. Its protein product is CASSGTFEQYF.

The V gene is TRBV4-1, the J gene TRBJ2-7, with D perhaps given as TRBD1 or TRBD2 (5 bases each). V was cut by 4 bases and J by 7 bases, with 14 bases left in between. Germline V CDR1 and CDR2: MGHRA, YSYEKL. This CDR3 is 13 amino acids long. Written as DNA, the CDR3 is TGCGCCAGCAGCCGGGGCCGGGATCGGGAGCAGTACTTC. Residues: CASSRGRDREQYF.

This clonotype was seen repeatedly, ten times or more. V usage is TRBV20-1 and J usage is TRBJ2-7, with 13 bases identical to TRBD2. The V gene's germline CDR1 is DFQATT and CDR2 SNEGSKA (reference sequence). This CDR3 contains 15 residues. V shed 4 bases and J 6 bases; nucleotides not matched to a gene: 9. The CDR3 nucleotides read TGCAGTGCTAAATCTTGGACTAGCGGGAGCACCGAGCAGTACTTC. Encoded protein: CSAKSWTSGSTEQYF.

This clonotype is a singleton in its sample. A clone one base away is much larger, so this may be a read error. The V gene is TRBV20-1, the J gene TRBJ2-7; TRBD2 matches at 7 bases. CDR1 and CDR2 (germline): DFQATT, SNEGSKA (reference sequence). The CDR3 totals 14 residues. CDR3 sequence (DNA): TGCAATGCTGTCGTTCAGCGGGGAGCCTACGAGCAGTACTTC. Translated: CNAVVQRGAYEQYF.

The chain has TRBV30 and TRBJ1-5; TRBD1 is a possible D gene (6 bases). Germline lookup yields CDR1 GTSNPN and CDR2 SVGIG (reference sequence). V was trimmed by 2 bases and J by 3 bases, leaving 11 bases between them. The CDR3 length is 14 residues. The CDR3 loop reads CAWSRQGNNQPQHF. CDR3 coding DNA: TGTGCCTGGAGTAGGCAGGGGAACAATCAGCCCCAGCATTTT.

On this clonotype: Since a much larger clone is just one base distant, this may be a read error. The CDR3 DNA reads as TGCAGCGCTGCTAGGGGGGCGACCTACGAGCAGTACTTC. It encodes CSAARGATYEQYF. The gene calls are TRBV29-1 and TRBJ2-7; the D call may be TRBD1 or TRBD2 (6 bases each). V lost 7 bases and J lost 2, with 15 bases in between. The CDR3 has 13 amino acids. Germline V gene data show CDR1 as SQVTM and CDR2 as ANQGSEA.

Concerning this clonotype: Here the CDR3 omits its conserved ending phenylalanine or tryptophan, so a read error is the likely source. The chain carries TRBV5-5 and TRBJ2-5; D remains ambiguous. There are 12 residues in the CDR3. CDR1 is SGHKS and CDR2 is YYEKEE in the germline V gene (reference sequence). V lost 1 base to trimming and J lost 4 bases, with 5 bases between them. CDR3 region: CASSLMSETQYI. The CDR3 nucleotides are TGTGCCAGCAGCTTGATGTCAGAGACCCAGTACATC.

The V gene is TRBV5-1, the J gene TRBJ1-1; D is ambiguous. The CDR3 spans 17 residues. CDR1 and CDR2 from the germline V gene are SGHRS and YFSETQ. V gave up 5 bases and J gave up 4 bases, with 24 bases separating them. In DNA, the CDR3 is TGCGCCAGCAGGAAACAACAGTCGACTAGGGCGGGCACTGAAGCTTTCTTT. The encoded protein is CASRKQQSTRAGTEAFF.

This clonotype was counted a single time. V gene TRBV4-2 combines with J gene TRBJ2-7; 12 nucleotides match TRBD2. Germline-derived CDR1 and CDR2 are LGHNA and YNFKEQ. After removal of 1 base from V and 6 bases from J, the junction contained 7 bases not matched to a gene. The CDR3 has 16 amino acids. The CDR3 DNA reads TGTGCCAGCAGCCAAGGTACGTCTAGCGGGAGGGCCGAGCAGTACTTC. Encoded protein: CASSQGTSSGRAEQYF.

There are a few counts of this clonotype. The chain recombines TRBV24-1 with TRBJ2-7, with D uncertain. The tail of the sequence fits TRBJ2-5 better, so the J call may be wrong. Germline loops: CDR1 KGHDR, CDR2 SFDVKD. CDR3 length: 12 amino acids. CDR3 sequence reads: CATSDPWGTQYF. The DNA for the CDR3 is TGTGCCACCAGTGACCCGTGGGGGACCCAGTACTTC.